The rows below give T cell receptor beta chains drawn from one sample of a study of T-cell memory formation after mild COVID-19. A single record per CDR3 protein comes from TCRdb applying MiXCR to the 5' RACE reads. The sample contains approximately 89,000 distinct CDR3 sequences, about 23% of which appear only once. Input material: PBMCs or a T cell subset sorted from them (not recorded which). The receptors stem from a man aged 18 to 29 who had mild COVID-19 (a few samples of this study predate the infection). Cell type and time point are not known. The conserved cysteine and the conserved F or W are not part of the CDR3 here. Each record gives: CDR3 protein, J gene, V gene, clone size, D gene. The D gene is left open where the match is weak. A clone size is listed for some rows: how often the clone was seen (once, few, many), or a class if it is expanded.

ASSISGGAGWEQF,TRBJ2-1,TRBV12-3/TRBV12-4,.,TRBD2
ASSREIYNEQF,TRBJ2-1,TRBV12-3/TRBV12-4,few,.
ASSLGQGAYNEQF,TRBJ2-1,TRBV7-6,.,TRBD1
ASSSTGRTEAF,TRBJ1-1,TRBV6-6,.,TRBD1
ASSQYLAGEPDTQY,TRBJ2-3,TRBV4-3,.,TRBD2
ASSLDWREGQPQH,TRBJ1-5,TRBV7-9,few,.
ASSRRSDSTDTQY,TRBJ2-3,TRBV19,.,.
SVGGAAQAYTGELF,TRBJ2-2,TRBV29-1,few,.
ASSVIQGSMNTEAF,TRBJ1-1,TRBV9,few,.
SVEVWSGGQSTDTQY,TRBJ2-3,TRBV29-1,many,TRBD2
ASTRAPNYGYT,TRBJ1-2,TRBV2,.,.
ASSQGWSASGETQY,TRBJ2-5,TRBV4-1,.,.
ASSGNVVGYT,TRBJ1-2,TRBV9,.,.
ANRRAGEFGEQY,TRBJ2-7,TRBV21-1,few,.
ASSYLMTGNTEAF,TRBJ1-1,TRBV6-2/TRBV6-3,few,.
ASSVSGASSYEQY,TRBJ2-7,TRBV9,.,.
ASRDRGTGELF,TRBJ2-2,TRBV12-3/TRBV12-4,few,TRBD1
ASKTIYNEQF,TRBJ2-1,TRBV12-3/TRBV12-4,.,.
ASSLQGSSNTGELF,TRBJ2-2,TRBV4-2,few,.
ASSPEGGSNQPQH,TRBJ1-5,TRBV4-2,.,.
ASSSPGDYNEQF,TRBJ2-1,TRBV7-8,few,.
ASSLIGRGAADTQY,TRBJ2-3,TRBV7-9,few,.
ASSQDLTVYEQY,TRBJ2-7,TRBV14,few,.
ASSRGQGYT,TRBJ1-2,TRBV12-3/TRBV12-4,.,TRBD1
ASSQEGPQETQY,TRBJ2-5,TRBV4-2,few,.
ASSQSGPRAQH,TRBJ1-5,TRBV16,few,.
ATSDAGVGGPYNEQF,TRBJ2-1,TRBV24-1,.,.
ASSAYGGNQPQH,TRBJ1-5,TRBV6-1,few,.
ASSYERGPNNEQF,TRBJ2-1,TRBV5-1,few,TRBD2
ASTKPPYTEAF,TRBJ1-1,TRBV5-1,.,.
ASSVGGAGTQY,TRBJ2-5,TRBV2,few,.
SASHQGGGGNQPQH,TRBJ1-5,TRBV20-1,.,TRBD1
ATRNGGAHNEQF,TRBJ2-1,TRBV15,.,.
ASSEPGQLYGYT,TRBJ1-2,TRBV10-2,.,TRBD1
ASSSRGGGSADTQY,TRBJ2-3,TRBV7-2,few,.
ASSRQTGPRGYT,TRBJ1-2,TRBV7-9,few,.
ASTPGGITEAF,TRBJ1-1,TRBV7-3,.,.
ASSYRTGNTEAF,TRBJ1-1,TRBV6-2/TRBV6-3,few,TRBD1
ASKASGNTIY,TRBJ1-3,TRBV12-3/TRBV12-4,.,.
ASSRPGIEQY,TRBJ2-7,TRBV6-5,.,.
ASSQGWGGLHSGNTIY,TRBJ1-3,TRBV4-1,few,.
ASSLTRVDTGELF,TRBJ2-2,TRBV11-1,few,.